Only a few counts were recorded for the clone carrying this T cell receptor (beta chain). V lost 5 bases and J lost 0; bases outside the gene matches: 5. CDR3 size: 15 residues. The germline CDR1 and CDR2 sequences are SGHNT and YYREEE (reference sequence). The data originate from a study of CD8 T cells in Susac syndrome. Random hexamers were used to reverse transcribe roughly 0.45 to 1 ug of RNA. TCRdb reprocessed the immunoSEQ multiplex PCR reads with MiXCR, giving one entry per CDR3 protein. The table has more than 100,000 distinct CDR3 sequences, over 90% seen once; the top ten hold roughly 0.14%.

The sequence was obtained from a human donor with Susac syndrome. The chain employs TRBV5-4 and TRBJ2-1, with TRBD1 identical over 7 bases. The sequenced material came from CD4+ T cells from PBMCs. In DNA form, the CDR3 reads TGTGCCAGCAGTCTTTCAGGGGGCTCCTACAATGAGCAGTTCTTC. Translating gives CASSLSGGSYNEQFF.